The sequence of this T cell receptor (beta chain) was determined in a study of T cell responses to AZD1222 COVID-19 vaccine. Germline values: CDR1 LNHDA, CDR2 SQIVND (reference sequence). The CDR3 is made up of 11 amino acids. V was clipped by 10 bases and J by 6 bases, with 13 bases between them. Study-wide points: Clonal diversity was possibly underestimated, and white British individuals and females predominated among donors. Of the AZD1222 recipients, only 5 or 6 were seropositive at baseline. Repertoire collection took place solely once the T cell response had peaked. There were vaccine-associated CD4 TCRs across spike, dominant at 160-218 and 743-854.

Some clones are missing from TCRdb's copy, which holds only in-frame ones; the method was immunoSEQ multiplex PCR. Altogether under 200,000 clones are present, 92% being singletons, with the ten largest covering 4.4%. With respect to this clone: Its cognate antigen is unknown.

The chain couples TRBV19 to TRBJ2-7, with D possibly being TRBD2 (5 bases). The origin of this receptor is an adult in good health. The sample here was peripheral blood, taken on day 0 of MenACWY control vaccination. DNA of the CDR3: TGTGCCACCAAGACGGGGAGCGAGCAGTACTTC. Encoded protein: CATKTGSEQYF.